Presented here are 10 T cell receptor beta chains from one specimen sequenced in a study of blood T cell repertoires in COVID-19. Only in-frame clones appear in the TCRdb table, and some are missing; sequencing was by immunoSEQ multiplex PCR. Of fewer than 200,000 clones listed, roughly 79% are singletons. Material: peripheral blood. Every receptor here comes from an elderly woman with COVID-19, enrolled during active disease.

In DNA, the CDR3 is TGTGCCAGCAGCGCCGGACTAGCGGGGGGGCCTACAGATACGCAGTATTTT. It translates to CASSAGLAGGPTDTQYF. This sequence joins TRBV5-4 and TRBJ2-3, with TRBD2 matching over 15 bases. The V gene end was trimmed by 4 bases and the J gene end by 3 bases; junction bases not matched to a gene: 6. Germline V gene lookup returns CDR1 SGHNT and CDR2 YYREEE (reference sequence). This CDR3 is 17 amino acids long.

The V call is TRBV6-1, the J call TRBJ2-2; 11 bases are shared with TRBD2. This CDR3 is 16 amino acids long. Trimming removed 4 bases from V and 4 bases from J; junction bases left unmatched: 5. CDR1 and CDR2 from the germline V gene are MNHNS and SASEGT. In nucleotides, the CDR3 is TGTGCCAGCAGTGTACTAGCGGGAGCTATCACCGGGGAGCTGTTTTTT. It translates to CASSVLAGAITGELFF.

V gene TRBV3-1 (or the pseudogene TRBV3-2) combines with J gene TRBJ2-2; unclear D gene. CDR1 LGHDT and CDR2 YNNKEL come from the germline V gene (reference sequence). CDR3 size: 14 residues. V was clipped by 0 bases and J by 6 bases, with 8 bases between them. The CDR3 sequence is CASSQDRVAGELFF. The CDR3 DNA follows: TGTGCCAGCAGCCAAGATCGGGTGGCCGGGGAGCTGTTTTTT.

This rearrangement joins TRBV3-1 (or the pseudogene TRBV3-2) to TRBJ2-7; no reliable D call. Trimming took 1 base from V and 3 from J, leaving 13 bases between them. Germline V lookup: CDR1 LGHDT, CDR2 YNNKEL (reference sequence). The CDR3 is 15 amino acids. The CDR3 region is CASSQVHGLGYEQYF. The CDR3 bases are TGTGCCAGCAGCCAAGTTCATGGCCTAGGCTACGAGCAGTACTTC.

This clone turned up a few times. The CDR3: CASSYKRQTIYGYTF. In DNA form, the CDR3 reads TGTGCCAGCAGTTATAAGCGACAGACGATCTATGGCTACACCTTC. This chain uses TRBV6-5 with TRBJ1-2, with D possibly matching TRBD1 (5 bases). The germline V gene has CDR1 MNHEY and CDR2 SVGAGI. Trimming took 3 bases from V and 4 from J, leaving 15 bases between them. The CDR3 consists of 15 residues.

The chain carries TRBV14 and TRBJ1-4, with D uncertain. The CDR3 loop spans 15 amino acids. In germline, CDR1 is SGHDN, CDR2 FVKESK. Trimming took 1 base from V and 4 from J, leaving 10 bases between them. The CDR3 is CASSQVRQRNEKLFF. CDR3 in DNA: TGTGCCAGCAGCCAAGTTCGGCAGCGTAATGAAAAACTGTTTTTT. The full variable domain, rest sourced from reference TRBV14 and TRBJ1-4, is EAGVTQFPSHSVIEKGQTVTLRCDPISGHDNLYWYRRVMGKEIKFLLHFVKESKQDESGMPNNRFLAERTGGTYSTLKVQPAELEDSGVYFCASSQVRQRNEKLFFGSGTQLSVL.

This chain links TRBV5-1 with TRBJ1-2, with D unresolved. Germline CDR1 reads SGHRS; CDR2 reads YFSETQ. V gave up 0 bases and J gave up 8 bases, with 14 bases separating them. The CDR3 is 14 amino acids. CDR3 coding DNA: TGCGCCAGCAGCTTGGGGGAGCTCCGGGTAGGCTACACCTTC. It codes for CASSLGELRVGYTF.

The chain combines TRBV9 with TRBJ2-2; D gene uncertain. Germline V gene data show CDR1 as SGDLS and CDR2 as YYNGEE. Trimming stripped 0 bases from V and 7 bases from J, with 4 bases between. This CDR3 comprises 12 residues. The CDR3 protein is CASSVGLGELFF. The DNA for the CDR3 is TGTGCCAGCAGCGTAGGGCTCGGGGAGCTGTTTTTT. The entire variable domain, with the rest obtained from reference TRBV9 and TRBJ2-2, is as follows: DSGVTQTPKHLITATGQRVTLRCSPRSGDLSVYWYQQSLDQGLQFLIQYYNGEERAKGNILERFSAQQFPDLHSELNLSSLELGDSALYFCASSVGLGELFFGEGSRLTVL.

The DNA of the CDR3 is TGTGCCAGCAGCCAAGAGGCGATAGCCTACACAGATACGCAGTATTTT. Residues: CASSQEAIAYTDTQYF. The chain couples TRBV3-1 (or the pseudogene TRBV3-2) to TRBJ2-3, with D hard to call. V shed 0 bases and J shed 2 bases, with 12 bases lying between them. This CDR3 has 16 residues. CDR1 is LGHDT, CDR2 YNNKEL, per germline (reference sequence).

This sequence joins TRBV28 and TRBJ2-1; D uncertain. Trimming took 5 bases from V and 10 from J, leaving 9 bases between them. Germline values: CDR1 MDHEN, CDR2 SYDVKM. The CDR3 consists of 11 residues. The CDR3 spells CASSVAGEQFF. CDR3 nucleotide sequence: TGTGCCAGCAGTGTCGCCGGGGAGCAGTTCTTC. The variable domain in full, with the rest retrieved from reference TRBV28 and TRBJ2-1, is DVKVTQSSRYLVKRTGEKVFLECVQDMDHENMFWYRQDPGLGLRLIYFSYDVKMKEKGDIPEGYSVSREKKERFSLILESASTNQTSMYLCASSVAGEQFFGPGTRLTVL.